This T cell receptor (beta chain) was observed in a study of monozygotic twins with inflammatory bowel disease. General study findings and limits: Subtypes among T cells remained indistinguishable. Support was lacking for any single strong IBD-associated signal or clonotype. Since immunosuppressive treatments differed, patient repertoires may have gained added variability.

TCRdb reanalyzed the 5' RACE reads, giving one entry per CDR3 protein sequence and no DNA. The sample's table shows around 380,000 distinct CDR3 sequences. Germline V gene sequence: CDR1 KGHDR, CDR2 SFDVKD. The CDR3 consists of 14 residues. As to this clonotype: The antigen is undetermined.

This chain connects TRBV24-1 to TRBJ2-7; there is no DNA to check the TCRdb D call of TRBD1. The clonotype was recovered from a human donor with ulcerative colitis or Crohn's disease, or a healthy co-twin of an affected twin (not recorded which). The specimen sequenced was blood. CDR3 amino acids: CATPRGTRNYEQYF.